This section outlines one TCR beta chain sequence together with its context. Original handling: Amplified reference gene primers provided the basis for estimating nucleated cell counts. TCRdb's copy holds only in-frame clones and misses some; the assay was immunoSEQ multiplex PCR. V and J calls plus clone size are reproduced from that table; the DNA served to infer D and trimming. The table lists 200,000 to 250,000 clones, approximately 90% of them singletons. The data were obtained in a study of blood T cell repertoires in COVID-19. Study information: Both acute and convalescent COVID-19 samples were obtained from the United States, Italy and Spain. T cells, B-cell-depleted T cells, or PBMCs provided the cDNA or gDNA that served as material.

This CDR3 is 13 amino acids long. Between the trimmed V and J ends, which lost 5 bases and 8 bases, there was a span of 15 bases. CDR1 and CDR2 (germline): SGHTA, FQGNSA. Seattle patient enrollment occurred during active infection, with longitudinal follow-up thereafter. The chain employs TRBV7-2 and TRBJ1-2, with unresolved D. This TCR was recovered from a woman in her forties or fifties with COVID-19, enrolled during active disease. Sequenced material: peripheral blood. CDR3 in amino acids: CASSQYSQAGYTF. CDR3 bases: TGTGCCAGCAGCCAATACAGCCAGGCGGGCTACACCTTC.